Below, 27 T cell receptor beta chains from the same sample are listed, as sequenced in a study of T cells in Graves' hyperthyroidism and ophthalmopathy. What was amplified from RNA transcripts were TCR beta CDR3 regions. HTBI primers were employed in a first-round RT-PCR of the TCR CDR3. Using its own MiXCR run on the multiplex PCR reads, TCRdb lists one record per CDR3 protein. The table includes more than 300,000 distinct CDR3 sequences, roughly 17% detected once. The sequenced material came from blood. These receptors were obtained from a woman aged 25-40 years with Graves' hyperthyroidism that later progressed to Graves' ophthalmopathy.

J is TRBJ2-5 and V is TRBV5-1, with D uncertain. This CDR3 has 12 residues. V dropped 5 bases and J dropped 2 bases, with 7 bases sitting between them. Germline loops: CDR1 SGHRS, CDR2 YFSETQ. CDR3 nucleotide sequence: TGCGCCAGCAGAGACGGACAAGAGACCCAGTACTTC. Translated, it gives CASRDGQETQYF.

This clonotype was observed many times. The chain combines TRBV12-3 or TRBV12-4 with TRBJ2-1; 8 nucleotides agree with TRBD2. The CDR3 has 16 residues. Trimming at V came to 5 bases and at J to 4 bases, leaving 10 bases not matched to a gene. CDR3 in amino acids: CASSGGVVAGYNEQFF. CDR3 in DNA: TGTGCCAGCAGTGGGGGAGTAGTAGCGGGATACAATGAGCAGTTCTTC.

The gene calls are TRBV5-1 and TRBJ2-7; 8 nucleotides align to TRBD1. This CDR3 comprises 15 residues. The trim removed 0 bases at V and 2 bases at J, leaving 4 bases unmatched. Germline V gene lookup returns CDR1 SGHRS and CDR2 YFSETQ. The CDR3 coding sequence is TGCGCCAGCAGCTTGGTCGAGACAGGGGCCTACGAGCAGTACTTC. As protein: CASSLVETGAYEQYF.

The chain uses TRBV20-1 and TRBJ2-3; 11 bases agree with TRBD2. Germline V lookup: CDR1 DFQATT, CDR2 SNEGSKA (reference sequence). V was clipped by 0 bases and J by 4 bases; unmatched bases: 15. CDR3 length: 19 residues. CDR3 loop: CSARDPLAGGRTSPDTQYF. CDR3 bases: TGCAGTGCTAGAGATCCGCTAGCGGGGGGCCGGACGTCTCCAGATACGCAGTATTTT.

The rearrangement uses TRBV2 and TRBJ2-7; D may be TRBD1 (6 bases). Germline CDR1 and CDR2: SNHLY and FYNNEI. Trimming left V 4 bases short and J 2 bases short, with 12 bases between. The CDR3 runs 14 residues. The CDR3 protein is CASSGTGTPYEQYF. The CDR3 DNA sequence: TGTGCCAGCAGTGGAACCGGGACACCCTACGAGCAGTACTTC.

This clonotype showed up many times. V is TRBV20-1 and J is TRBJ1-2, with 9 bases fitting TRBD1. The trim removed 3 bases at V and 8 bases at J, leaving 7 bases unmatched. This CDR3 spans 13 amino acids. The germline V gene has CDR1 DFQATT and CDR2 SNEGSKA (reference sequence). The CDR3 nucleotides read TGCAGTGCTAGGGCTACAGGGGGCGAAGGCTACACCTTC. It is translated as CSARATGGEGYTF.

Notes on this clonotype: An end of the junction does not agree with germline; a read error may underlie this. The CDR3 reads CTSSRGQVMNTEAFF. The CDR3 DNA follows: TGCACCAGCAGCCGCGGACAGGTCATGAACACTGAAGCTTTCTTT. The rearrangement links TRBV4-1 to TRBJ1-1, with 7 nucleotides matching TRBD1. This CDR3 has 15 amino acids. CDR1 is MGHRA and CDR2 is YSYEKL in the germline V gene.

This clonotype was counted many times. J is TRBJ1-2 and V is TRBV6-1, with 8 bases that match TRBD1. Germline V CDR1 and CDR2: MNHNS, SASEGT. The ends lost 4 bases at V and 5 bases at J; junction bases unmatched: 18. This CDR3 spans 18 amino acids. CDR3 bases: TGTGCCAGCAGTGGGGACAGGCGTACCATGTCGGGAACTTATGGCTACACCTTC. This encodes CASSGDRRTMSGTYGYTF.

This clonotype was seen at least ten times. The chain recombines TRBV12-3 or TRBV12-4 with TRBJ2-1; possible D gene TRBD2, 6 bases. The CDR3 length is 16 residues. V dropped 8 bases and J dropped 0 bases, with 17 bases sitting between them. The CDR3 loop reads CASSLGGGSSYNEQFF. CDR3 in DNA: TGTGCCAGCTCTCTGGGGGGAGGAAGCTCCTACAATGAGCAGTTCTTC.

At least ten counts were recorded for this clonotype. CDR3 loop: CASSPYPSLAFVGETQYF. Here the CDR3 DNA reads TGTGCCAGCAGTCCCTACCCCTCACTAGCATTCGTAGGGGAGACCCAGTACTTC. This chain connects TRBV12-3 or TRBV12-4 to TRBJ2-5; D may be TRBD2 (6 bases). Trimming left V 5 bases short and J 5 bases short, with 27 bases between. The CDR3 has 18 amino acids.

This clonotype was recorded at least ten times. This chain connects TRBV7-9 to TRBJ2-1; 8 bases line up with TRBD2. The CDR3 has 14 residues. Germline V lookup: CDR1 SEHNR, CDR2 FQNEAQ (reference sequence). With V trimmed by 4 bases and J by 7 bases, 6 bases remained unmatched. CDR3 amino acids: CASSSGLAQNEQFF. The DNA of the CDR3 is TGTGCCAGCAGCTCAGGACTAGCCCAGAATGAGCAGTTCTTC. The complete variable domain, with remaining parts taken from reference TRBV7-9 and TRBJ2-1, reads DTGVSQNPRHKITKRGQNVTFRCDPISEHNRLYWYRQTLGQGPEFLTYFQNEAQLEKSRLLSDRFSAERPKGSFSTLEIQRTEQGDSAMYLCASSSGLAQNEQFFGPGTRLTVL.

This clonotype was detected many times. The chain uses TRBV7-9 and TRBJ2-2; 9 positions match TRBD1. The CDR3 totals 17 residues. J lost 3 bases, V lost 1 base, and 6 bases had no gene match. The germline V gene has CDR1 SEHNR and CDR2 FQNEAQ (reference sequence). CDR3 residues: CASSLGQGEFDTGELFF. The CDR3 region has the DNA TGTGCCAGCAGCTTAGGACAGGGGGAATTCGACACCGGGGAGCTGTTTTTT.

This clonotype came up many times. The chain links TRBV12-3 or TRBV12-4 to TRBJ2-3; the D gene is possibly TRBD1 (5 bases). The ends were cut back, 3 bases at V and 0 bases at J, with 13 bases in the middle. This CDR3 has 16 amino acids. CDR3 sequence reads: CASSFSQGISTDTQYF. For the CDR3, the DNA is TGTGCCAGCAGTTTTTCGCAGGGTATTAGCACAGATACGCAGTATTTT.

This clonotype has at least ten counts. The chain joins TRBV7-9 to TRBJ2-5; D may be TRBD1 (6 bases). This CDR3 has 13 residues. Germline lookup yields CDR1 SEHNR and CDR2 FQNEAQ (reference sequence). V was trimmed by 7 bases and J by 2 bases, leaving 11 bases between them. CDR3 coding DNA: TGTGCCAGCACCCAGACAGGTCAAGAGACCCAGTACTTC. It encodes CASTQTGQETQYF.

This clonotype was seen at least ten times. The chain recombines TRBV11-1 with TRBJ2-7; TRBD1 or TRBD2 may be the D gene (5 bases each). Germline V gene data show CDR1 as SGHAT and CDR2 as FQDESV (reference sequence). V shed 3 bases and J shed 5 bases, with 17 bases lying between them. The CDR3 sequence is 15 residues long. CDR3: CASSFLSGAGHEQYF. In nucleotides, the CDR3 is TGTGCCAGCAGCTTTCTATCCGGGGCCGGCCACGAGCAGTACTTC.

This clonotype was counted ten times or more. V gene TRBV29-1 combines with J gene TRBJ2-7; 7 nucleotides align to TRBD1. After removal of 4 bases from V and 3 bases from J, the junction contained 6 bases not matched to a gene. This CDR3 contains 13 residues. Germline CDR1 is SQVTM and CDR2 is ANQGSEA. Written as DNA, the CDR3 is TGCAGCGTTGCGGACAGGCAAAGCTACGAGCAGTACTTC. Residues: CSVADRQSYEQYF.

The rearrangement uses TRBV20-1 and TRBJ2-7; 7 nucleotides match TRBD2. This CDR3 comprises 19 residues. The V and J ends lost 0 bases and 2 bases, in that order; junction bases with no gene match: 19. The germline V gene encodes CDR1 DFQATT and CDR2 SNEGSKA (reference sequence). CDR3 nucleotides: TGCAGTGCTAGAGATGCCCGCCGGGTCTTGAGTGGGGGGGCCTACGAGCAGTACTTC. Translated, it gives CSARDARRVLSGGAYEQYF.

This clonotype turned up a few times. The V and J genes are TRBV20-1 and TRBJ1-4, with D possibly TRBD1 on 6 matching bases. The CDR3 spans 11 residues. The germline CDR1 and CDR2 sequences are DFQATT and SNEGSKA (reference sequence). The CDR3 DNA reads as TGCAGAGGGGGGACTAATGAAAAACTGTTTTTT. Its protein is CRGGTNEKLFF.

This clonotype was recorded at least ten times. The V call is TRBV18, the J call TRBJ2-5; D is unclear. The germline V gene encodes CDR1 KGHSH and CDR2 LQKENI. The CDR3 is 11 amino acids. V was pared by 8 bases and J by 5 bases, with 9 bases between. CDR3 sequence (DNA): TGTGCCAGCCAAAGTGCGGAGACCCAGTACTTC. Translating gives CASQSAETQYF. Combining the CDR3 with reference TRBV18 and TRBJ2-5 gives the whole variable domain NAGVMQNPRHLVRRRGQEARLRCSPMKGHSHVYWYRQLPEEGLKFMVYLQKENIIDESGMPKERFSAEFPKEGPSILRIQQVVRGDSAAYFCASQSAETQYFGPGTRLLVL.

V is TRBV9 and J is TRBJ2-1; unclear D gene. CDR3 length: 12 amino acids. The V and J ends lost 1 base and 6 bases respectively, with 5 bases between them. Germline loops: CDR1 SGDLS, CDR2 YYNGEE. The CDR3 nucleotides read TGTGCCAGCAGCGTATACAGCAATGAGCAGTTCTTC. It encodes CASSVYSNEQFF.

There are many counts of this clonotype. This chain links TRBV20-1 with TRBJ1-1; no definite D call. The V and J ends lost 3 bases and 6 bases respectively, with 11 bases between them. Germline CDR1 reads DFQATT; CDR2 reads SNEGSKA (reference sequence). CDR3 length: 12 amino acids. The CDR3 sequence is CSAREGRAEAFF. CDR3 sequence (DNA): TGCAGTGCTAGGGAGGGTAGGGCTGAAGCTTTCTTT.

A remark on this clonotype: A junction boundary mismatches the germline segment, possibly from a read error. This chain joins TRBV11-2 and TRBJ1-5; 9 nucleotides match TRBD1. CDR1 and CDR2 (germline): SGHAT, FQNNGV. CDR3 size: 16 residues. Here the CDR3 reads CASSSLTGGCNQPHHF. The CDR3 region has the DNA TGTGCCAGCAGCTCCTTGACAGGGGGGTGCAATCAGCCCCATCATTTT. Supplemented by reference TRBV11-2 and TRBJ1-5, the full variable domain reads EAGVAQSPRYKIIEKRQSVAFWCNPISGHATLYWYQQILGQGPKLLIQFQNNGVVDDSQLPKDRFSAERLKGVDSTLKIQPAKLEDSAVYLCASSSLTGGCNQPHHFGDGTRLSIL.

This clonotype was seen at least ten times. The CDR3: CSVVRTTGELFF. CDR3 nucleotide sequence: TGCAGCGTTGTCAGGACCACCGGGGAGCTGTTTTTT. The chain carries TRBV29-1 and TRBJ2-2; D not certain. The CDR3 loop spans 12 amino acids. Germline CDR1 is SQVTM and CDR2 is ANQGSEA. The V gene lost 4 bases and the J gene lost 4 bases, with 7 bases spanning the gap.

This clonotype was seen repeatedly, ten times or more. The chain employs TRBV28 and TRBJ1-6; 7 bases match TRBD1. Unmatched junction bases numbered 8, after V lost 3 bases and J lost 6 bases. Germline loops: CDR1 MDHEN, CDR2 SYDVKM. This CDR3 region has 16 residues. The CDR3 coding sequence is TGTGCCAGCAGTTTGTTTGAGGGGGCGATTAATTCACCCCTCCACTTT. It codes for CASSLFEGAINSPLHF.

Ten or more counts support this clonotype. The V call is TRBV4-1, the J call TRBJ1-6; D uncertain. Germline lookup yields CDR1 MGHRA and CDR2 YSYEKL. The CDR3 covers 17 residues. V was cut by 0 bases and J by 9 bases, with 18 bases left in between. CDR3 sequence reads: CASSQDMGLGVGSPLHF. In DNA form, the CDR3 reads TGCGCCAGCAGCCAAGATATGGGCCTCGGGGTGGGTTCACCCCTCCACTTT.

This clonotype came up many times. The chain links TRBV28 to TRBJ1-2; TRBD1 aligns across 7 bases. CDR1 is MDHEN and CDR2 is SYDVKM in the germline V gene. This CDR3 is built from 16 residues. Trimming took 5 bases from V and 3 from J; bases not matched to a gene: 12. CDR3: CASSPAGGQTHYGYTF. In DNA, the CDR3 is TGTGCCAGCAGTCCAGCCGGGGGACAGACCCACTATGGCTACACCTTC.

This clonotype has at least ten counts. The chain has TRBV7-9 and TRBJ1-2; tentative D call: TRBD1 (5 bases). In germline, CDR1 is SEHNR, CDR2 FQNEAQ (reference sequence). Trimming shortened V by 4 bases and J by 5 bases, and 11 bases separated the two germline ends. The CDR3 totals 13 residues. The CDR3: CASSSDGAYGYTF. The CDR3 nucleotides read TGTGCCAGCAGCTCCGATGGGGCATATGGCTACACCTTC.